This T cell receptor (beta chain) was profiled in a study of blood T cell repertoires in COVID-19. Study context: T cells, B-cell-depleted T cells, or PBMCs supplied cDNA or gDNA.

Original processing notes: Nucleated cell counts were estimated from reference gene primer amplification. Method: immunoSEQ multiplex PCR; TCRdb's copy keeps in-frame clones and lacks some. V and J calls and clone size follow that table, whereas D and trimming were derived from the DNA. This sample has over 90,000 clones, with about 87% found just once. Germline V gene data show CDR1 as SGHRS and CDR2 as YFSETQ. The CDR3 loop spans 14 amino acids. V was cut by 4 bases and J by 5 bases, with 15 bases left in between. This chain links TRBV5-1 with TRBJ2-5; possible D gene TRBD2, 6 bases. The clonotype originates from a human donor in a cohort sampled during active COVID-19. Sequencing input: peripheral blood. The CDR3 DNA is TGCGCCAGCAGCGCGGACTGGGGACTGGAGACCCAGTACTTC. As protein: CASSADWGLETQYF.